Listed here are 16 T cell receptor beta chains from one sample, sequenced in a study of T cell changes during pregnancy in multiple sclerosis. Clones were read by immunoSEQ multiplex PCR, and TCRdb kept only the in-frame ones, dropping some. Of over 60,000 clones in the sample, around 89% were seen once. This specimen consisted of peripheral blood, obtained in the first trimester of pregnancy. The receptors come from a female donor with multiple sclerosis, enrolled in a pregnancy study.

The rearrangement uses TRBV7-9 and TRBJ1-5, with 8 bases that match TRBD1. The germline V gene has CDR1 SEHNR and CDR2 FQNEAQ (reference sequence). The V gene end was trimmed by 5 bases and the J gene end by 8 bases; junction bases not matched to a gene: 17. This CDR3 has 17 amino acids. CDR3 loop: CASSKIRGTGPGKPQHF. As DNA, the CDR3 is TGTGCCAGCAGCAAAATACGCGGGACAGGCCCCGGGAAGCCCCAGCATTTT.

The chain links TRBV5-1 to TRBJ2-5; 8 bases align to TRBD2. Germline CDR1 and CDR2: SGHRS and YFSETQ. V lost 0 bases and J lost 6; bases outside the gene matches: 7. There are 15 residues in the CDR3. CDR3 nucleotides: TGCGCCAGCAGCTTGGAAGCCGGGGGGGGGAAGACCCAGTACTTC. This encodes CASSLEAGGGKTQYF.

This rearrangement joins TRBV7-3 to TRBJ2-3; 11 bases match TRBD2. V dropped 3 bases and J dropped 5; count of bases not matched to a gene: 1. Germline lookup yields CDR1 SGHTA and CDR2 FQGTGA. The CDR3 is made up of 14 amino acids. CDR3 nucleotide sequence: TGTGCCAGCAGCTTCGGACTAGCGGGAGATACGCAGTATTTT. It yields the protein CASSFGLAGDTQYF.

J is TRBJ2-2 and V is TRBV4-2; no firm D call. V lost 7 bases to trimming and J lost 5 bases, with 14 bases between them. The CDR3 has 14 amino acids. CDR1 LGHNA and CDR2 YNFKEQ come from the germline V gene. The CDR3 is CASTANVETGELFF. CDR3 DNA: TGTGCCAGCACGGCTAACGTGGAGACCGGGGAGCTGTTTTTT.

The rearrangement links TRBV7-8 to TRBJ2-1; 9 bases agree with TRBD1. Germline trimming cut 5 bases from V and 9 bases from J; bases unmatched to any gene: 2. The CDR3 spans 12 residues. Germline CDR1 SGHVS, CDR2 FQNEAQ. CDR3 sequence (DNA): TGTGCCAGCAGCACAGGGGGCCGTGAGCAGTTCTTC. Protein: CASSTGGREQFF.

This clone has only one observation. The rearrangement links TRBV9 to TRBJ2-3, with 12 bases lining up with TRBD2. Germline CDR1 reads SGDLS; CDR2 reads YYNGEE. This CDR3 region has 15 residues. The V segment lost 0 bases and the J segment 6 bases; nucleotides outside the gene matches: 2. CDR3 loop: CASSVGLAGGDTQYF. In nucleotides, the CDR3 is TGTGCCAGCAGCGTAGGGCTAGCGGGAGGGGATACGCAGTATTTT. The entire variable domain, with the rest obtained from reference TRBV9 and TRBJ2-3, is as follows: DSGVTQTPKHLITATGQRVTLRCSPRSGDLSVYWYQQSLDQGLQFLIQYYNGEERAKGNILERFSAQQFPDLHSELNLSSLELGDSALYFCASSVGLAGGDTQYFGPGTRLTVL.

CDR3 bases: TGTGCCAGCAGTTTCATTGCAGGGGGCTGGGGCTACACCTTC. It codes for CASSFIAGGWGYTF. The chain employs TRBV27 and TRBJ1-2; 8 positions agree with TRBD1. V trimming: 3 bases; J trimming: 8 bases; junction bases outside the gene matches: 8. The CDR3 is 14 amino acids. The V gene's germline CDR1 is MNHEY and CDR2 SMNVEV (reference sequence).

V is TRBV30 and J is TRBJ1-1; 8 bases are shared with TRBD1. Germline V lookup: CDR1 GTSNPN, CDR2 SVGIG (reference sequence). V lost 4 bases to trimming and J lost 5 bases; unmatched junction nucleotides: 15. There are 16 residues in the CDR3. The CDR3 DNA sequence: TGTGCCTGGATCCCAGGGGGCCGATTTGAGGGGACTGAAGCTTTCTTT. This codes for CAWIPGGRFEGTEAFF.

The chain is built from TRBV7-6 and TRBJ2-7; D remains ambiguous. Germline lookup yields CDR1 SGHVS and CDR2 FNYEAQ. Trimming removed 3 bases from V and 6 bases from J, with 9 bases in between. This CDR3 has 12 amino acids. The CDR3 DNA follows: TGTGCCAGCAGCTTCCTCGATAGCGAGCAGTACTTC. Translation: CASSFLDSEQYF.

The CDR3 is CAWSPIGRTPQHF. The CDR3 nucleotides are TGTGCCTGGAGCCCCATCGGGAGGACGCCCCAGCATTTT. The rearrangement joins TRBV30 to TRBJ1-5; D not certain. The CDR3 extends over 13 amino acids. The germline V and J ends were trimmed by 3 bases and 9 bases, with 15 bases remaining between them. The V gene's germline CDR1 is GTSNPN and CDR2 SVGIG (reference sequence).

The V gene is TRBV19, the J gene TRBJ1-3; D remains unclear. Per germline, CDR1 LNHDA and CDR2 SQIVND (reference sequence). This CDR3 spans 12 amino acids. Trimming left V 8 bases short and J 5 bases short, with 10 bases between. The CDR3: CASGASRNTIYF. The CDR3 bases are TGTGCCAGTGGTGCGTCACGAAACACCATATATTTT.

The V gene is TRBV6-1, the J gene TRBJ2-3; 9 nucleotides match TRBD1. This CDR3 has 14 residues. The junction had 3 bases not matched to a gene; V was cut back by 8 bases and J by 0 bases. Looked up from germline, CDR1 is MNHNS and CDR2 is SASEGT. The CDR3 is CASLQGASTDTQYF. In nucleotides, the CDR3 is TGTGCCAGCTTACAGGGGGCTAGCACAGATACGCAGTATTTT.

V and J are TRBV7-9 and TRBJ1-5; no firm D call. The CDR3 runs to 12 residues. Trimming took 3 bases from V and 5 from J, leaving 5 bases between them. Germline assignment: CDR1 SEHNR and CDR2 FQNEAQ (reference sequence). CDR3 residues: CASSFGDQPQHF. The CDR3 DNA follows: TGTGCCAGCAGCTTCGGGGATCAGCCCCAGCATTTT.

The chain has TRBV18 and TRBJ2-5, with D possibly matching TRBD2 (6 bases). The CDR3 is 15 residues long. Per the germline V gene, CDR1 is KGHSH and CDR2 is LQKENI. Trimming left V 0 bases short and J 6 bases short, with 14 bases between. The CDR3 loop is CASSPPTRGVQTQYF. Written as DNA, the CDR3 is TGTGCCAGCTCACCACCGACTAGAGGTGTACAGACCCAGTACTTC.

This clone has a single count. The CDR3 loop is CASSLTPRGSGYEQYF. The CDR3 DNA sequence: TGTGCCAGCAGTTTAACCCCCAGAGGTAGCGGCTACGAGCAGTACTTC. The genes are TRBV27 and TRBJ2-7; possibly TRBD2 for D (6 bases). V was shortened by 2 bases and J by 3 bases, with 17 bases between the two germline ends. The CDR3 extends over 16 amino acids. Per the germline V gene, CDR1 is MNHEY and CDR2 is SMNVEV (reference sequence).

The chain links TRBV6-6 to TRBJ2-1; D uncertain. The CDR3 has 14 amino acids. Germline CDR1 MNHNY, CDR2 SVGAGI (reference sequence). V lost 0 bases to trimming and J lost 4 bases, with 7 bases between them. The CDR3 is CASSYSERYNEQFF. The CDR3 DNA reads TGTGCCAGCAGTTACTCTGAGAGATACAATGAGCAGTTCTTC.